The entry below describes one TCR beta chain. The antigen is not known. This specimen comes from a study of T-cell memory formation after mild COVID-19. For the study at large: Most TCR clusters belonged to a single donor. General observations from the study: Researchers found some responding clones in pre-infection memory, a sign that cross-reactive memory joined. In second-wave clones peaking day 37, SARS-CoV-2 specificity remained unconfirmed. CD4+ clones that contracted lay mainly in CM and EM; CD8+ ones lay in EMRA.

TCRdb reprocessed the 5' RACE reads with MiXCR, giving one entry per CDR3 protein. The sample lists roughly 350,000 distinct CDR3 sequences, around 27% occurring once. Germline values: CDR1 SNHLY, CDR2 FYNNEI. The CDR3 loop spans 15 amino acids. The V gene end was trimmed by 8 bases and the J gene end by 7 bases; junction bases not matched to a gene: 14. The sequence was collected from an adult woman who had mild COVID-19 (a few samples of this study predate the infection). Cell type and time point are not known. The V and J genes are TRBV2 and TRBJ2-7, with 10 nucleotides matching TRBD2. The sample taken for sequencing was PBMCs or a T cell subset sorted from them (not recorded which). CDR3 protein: CASDRTSGVPGEQYF. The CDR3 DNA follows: TGTGCCAGCGATCGGACTAGCGGAGTCCCGGGGGAGCAGTACTTC.